Below are 12 T cell receptor beta chains sequenced from a single sample in a study of breast tumors, draining lymph nodes, adjacent tissues. Each CDR3 protein is one row after TCRdb ran MiXCR on the multiplex PCR reads. The sample yields approximately 90,000 distinct CDR3 sequences, around 28% seen once. Breast cancer patients provided tissue from their axillary draining lymph nodes. The sequenced sample was axillary lymph node tissue. The receptors here all came from a female donor with breast cancer. Some clones in this sample may be carry-over from other donors' samples.

In the case of this clonotype: A read error may account for a junction end that differs from germline. This chain joins TRBV20-1 and TRBJ1-2; TRBD1 is a possible D gene (5 bases). CDR3 length equals 14 residues. Germline V gene lookup returns CDR1 DFQATT and CDR2 SNEGSKA (reference sequence). CDR3: CSAREVRDPTGYTF. The CDR3 nucleotides are TGCAGCGCTAGAGAAGTAAGGGACCCTACTGGCTACACCTTC.

The sample holds many counts of this clonotype. V and J are TRBV5-8 and TRBJ2-7; D remains unclear. Germline V gene sequence: CDR1 SGHTS, CDR2 YDEGEE. V was cut by 0 bases and J by 0 bases, with 7 bases left in between. The CDR3 is 14 residues long. The CDR3 spells CASSLGRYSYEQYF. The CDR3 bases are TGTGCCAGCAGCTTGGGCAGATACTCCTACGAGCAGTACTTC. The full variable domain, with the rest looked up from reference TRBV5-8 and TRBJ2-7, is EAGVTQSPTHLIKTRGQQATLRCSPISGHTSVYWYQQALGLGLQFLLWYDEGEERNRGNFPPRFSGRQFPNYSSELNVNALELEDSALYLCASSLGRYSYEQYFGPGTRLTVT.

The J gene is TRBJ2-7, the V gene TRBV5-4, with D possibly TRBD2 on 6 matching bases. The germline CDR1 and CDR2 sequences are SGHNT and YYREEE (reference sequence). The V and J ends lost 4 bases and 2 bases respectively, with 13 bases between them. This CDR3 is built from 14 residues. This chain's CDR3 is CASSPGDGPYEQYF. The DNA of the CDR3 is TGTGCCAGCAGCCCGGGGGACGGACCCTACGAGCAGTACTTC. The full variable domain, with the rest looked up from reference TRBV5-4 and TRBJ2-7, is ETGVTQSPTHLIKTRGQQVTLRCSSQSGHNTVSWYQQALGQGPQFIFQYYREEENGRGNFPPRFSGLQFPNYSSELNVNALELDDSALYLCASSPGDGPYEQYFGPGTRLTVT.

There are a few counts of this clonotype. The CDR3 here is CAWSHGAQTEAFF. CDR3 in DNA: TGTGCCTGGAGTCATGGGGCGCAAACTGAAGCTTTCTTT. The rearrangement links TRBV30 to TRBJ1-1; weak D call: TRBD1 (5 bases). The V gene lost 2 bases and the J gene lost 5 bases, with 12 bases spanning the gap. Germline loops: CDR1 GTSNPN, CDR2 SVGIG (reference sequence). This CDR3 has 13 residues.

This clonotype showed up many times. This sequence joins TRBV5-1 and TRBJ2-2, with 9 bases lining up with TRBD1. V lost 3 bases to trimming and J lost 7 bases; unmatched junction nucleotides: 10. Germline lookup yields CDR1 SGHRS and CDR2 YFSETQ. The CDR3 runs to 16 residues. The CDR3 nucleotides read TGCGCCAGCAGCTCACCTACAGGGGGCGCGAACGGGGAGCTGTTTTTT. Translating it yields CASSSPTGGANGELFF.

This clonotype was seen more than once but under ten times. This chain joins TRBV3-1 and TRBJ2-3; 10 bases fit TRBD1. The CDR3 length is 17 residues. Per the germline V gene, CDR1 is LGHDT and CDR2 is YNNKEL (reference sequence). Trimming took 3 bases from V and 7 from J; bases not matched to a gene: 13. CDR3 sequence: CASSQGQGMRVVNTQYF. The CDR3 DNA is TGTGCCAGCAGCCAGGGACAGGGGATGAGAGTTGTAAATACGCAGTATTTT.

This clonotype came up many times. V and J are TRBV11-2 and TRBJ2-1; the match to TRBD2 covers 10 bases. Germline V gives CDR1 SGHAT, CDR2 FQNNGV. This CDR3 is built from 16 residues. Unmatched junction bases numbered 12, after V lost 1 base and J lost 12 bases. The CDR3 nucleotides read TGTGCCAGCAGCTTAGGGAGGCTAGCGGGAGTCGGGGGGCAGTTCTTC. Protein sequence: CASSLGRLAGVGGQFF.

This clonotype has at least ten counts. This chain connects TRBV5-5 to TRBJ1-5, with 9 bases aligning to TRBD1. Per the germline V gene, CDR1 is SGHKS and CDR2 is YYEKEE (reference sequence). CDR3 length equals 15 residues. V trimming: 4 bases; J trimming: 4 bases; junction bases outside the gene matches: 6. The CDR3 nucleotides read TGTGCCAGCAGCGGACAGGGGTTGGAAAATCAGCCCCAGCATTTT. This gives the protein CASSGQGLENQPQHF.

The V call is TRBV5-1, the J call TRBJ2-7; a weak D match, TRBD1 (6 bases). The length of the CDR3 is 13 residues. Germline V gene lookup returns CDR1 SGHRS and CDR2 YFSETQ. Trimming shortened V by 5 bases and J by 5 bases, and 14 bases separated the two germline ends. The CDR3 here is CASRGGPSNEQYF. CDR3 nucleotides: TGCGCCAGCAGAGGGGGACCTAGTAACGAGCAGTACTTC.

The chain recombines TRBV6-2 or TRBV6-3 with TRBJ2-3; TRBD1 might be the D (6 bases). Trimming shortened V by 6 bases and J by 1 base, and 20 bases separated the two germline ends. CDR1 MNHEY and CDR2 SVGEGT come from the germline V gene. The CDR3 extends over 17 amino acids. CDR3 nucleotides: TGTGCCAGCAGCCCGCGACCGGGACATCGGGGCACAGATACGCAGTATTTT. This sequence encodes CASSPRPGHRGTDTQYF.

This clonotype was recorded many times. This chain uses TRBV12-3 or TRBV12-4 with TRBJ1-2; unclear D gene. Between the trimmed V and J ends, which lost 2 bases and 6 bases, there was a span of 10 bases. The CDR3 has 13 amino acids. CDR3 DNA sequence: TGTGCCAGCAGTTTATCCAGAAGGAATGGCTACACCTTC. This gives the protein CASSLSRRNGYTF.

Of note for this clonotype: A read error may produce the germline difference seen at one junction end. This sequence joins TRBV4-3 and TRBJ1-2, with D uncertain. There are 12 residues in the CDR3. Germline lookup yields CDR1 LGHNA and CDR2 YSLEER. The CDR3: CVSSQKDYGYTF. The CDR3, as DNA: TGCGTCAGCAGCCAAAAGGACTATGGCTACACCTTC.